Below are 11 T cell receptor beta chains sequenced from a single sample in a study of blood T cells in healthy people across ages. Next came a second PCR, run for about 6 to 11 cycles, which used a sample-barcoded 5' primer along with a J-beta primer mix. TCRdb re-derived calls from the 5' RACE reads in MiXCR, one entry per CDR3 protein. The sample consists of around 790,000 distinct CDR3 sequences, approximately 48% of them appearing once. The sample was blood. The receptors stem from a man aged 55 to 70 in good health.

The chain couples TRBV6-5 to TRBJ1-3; 9 nucleotides line up with TRBD1. With V trimmed by 2 bases and J by 15 bases, 8 bases remained unmatched. CDR1 is MNHEY and CDR2 is SVGAGI in the germline V gene. This CDR3 has 13 amino acids. The CDR3 sequence: CASSYGLGDRAYF. Here the CDR3 DNA reads TGTGCCAGCAGTTACGGCTTAGGGGACAGGGCATATTTT.

In its sample, this clonotype was seen a few times. The CDR3 nucleotides are TGTGCCAGCAGCCAGAGCGGGGGTCGGACAGATACGCAGTATTTT. Its translation: CASSQSGGRTDTQYF. This sequence joins TRBV7-2 and TRBJ2-3, with 8 positions matching TRBD2. Germline V gives CDR1 SGHTA, CDR2 FQGNSA. The CDR3 spans 15 residues. Trimming cost V 5 bases and J 3 bases; bases outside gene matches: 7.

The chain joins TRBV5-1 to TRBJ2-3, with D possibly being TRBD1 or TRBD2 (5 bases each). Per the germline V gene, CDR1 is SGHRS and CDR2 is YFSETQ. This CDR3 is 15 amino acids long. V dropped 1 base and J dropped 2 bases, with 11 bases sitting between them. CDR3 nucleotides: TGCGCCAGCAGCTTGTCGGGGCCGACCACAGATACGCAGTATTTT. This gives the protein CASSLSGPTTDTQYF.

Remarks on this clonotype: One junction end does not reproduce the germline sequence, and a read error may be involved. This sequence joins TRBV4-1 and TRBJ2-7; 9 bases match TRBD1. This CDR3 has 15 residues. CDR1 and CDR2 (germline): MGHRA, YSYEKL. The CDR3: CASGQDRGLTYEQYF. CDR3 nucleotides: TGCGCCAGCGGCCAAGACAGGGGGTTAACCTACGAGCAGTACTTC.

This clonotype showed up just a few times. The rearrangement uses TRBV29-1 and TRBJ1-2; 7 nucleotides agree with TRBD1. Germline CDR1 reads SQVTM; CDR2 reads ANQGSEA. Unmatched junction bases numbered 14, after V lost 7 bases and J lost 3 bases. There are 15 residues in the CDR3. The CDR3 DNA follows: TGCAGCGGGAGAACTCAGGGGGGAAGAGACTATGGCTACACCTTC. The encoded protein is CSGRTQGGRDYGYTF.

This clonotype appeared a few times. The chain is built from TRBV20-1 and TRBJ2-7; the match to TRBD2 covers 9 bases. The CDR3 is made up of 16 amino acids. V was pared by 0 bases and J by 0 bases, with 6 bases of the junction left unmatched. Germline CDR1 DFQATT, CDR2 SNEGSKA (reference sequence). The CDR3 here is CSARDVRLADSYEQYF. The CDR3 DNA reads TGCAGTGCTAGAGATGTTCGACTAGCGGACTCCTACGAGCAGTACTTC.

The chain employs TRBV7-8 and TRBJ1-2; D perhaps matches TRBD1 (5 bases). The CDR3 loop spans 15 amino acids. Trimming left V 6 bases short and J 3 bases short, with 17 bases between. Germline CDR1 and CDR2: SGHVS and FQNEAQ. The CDR3: CASSQGQARDYGYTF. CDR3 bases: TGTGCCAGCAGTCAAGGGCAGGCCAGGGACTATGGCTACACCTTC.

There are a few counts of this clonotype. The chain carries TRBV4-3 and TRBJ1-6; D remains ambiguous. V lost 0 bases to trimming and J lost 4 bases, with 10 bases between them. This CDR3 contains 16 residues. CDR1 is LGHNA, CDR2 YSLEER, per germline. CDR3 amino acids: CASSQDWGDYNSPLHF. As DNA, the CDR3 is TGCGCCAGCAGCCAAGATTGGGGTGATTATAATTCACCCCTCCACTTT.

Concerning this clonotype itself: A much larger clone differs from this one at a single base, so this may be a read error. The chain couples TRBV7-2 to TRBJ1-5, with D perhaps matching TRBD1 (6 bases). In germline, CDR1 is SGHTA, CDR2 FQGNSA. V was clipped by 4 bases and J by 7 bases, with 14 bases between them. The CDR3 is made up of 14 amino acids. The CDR3 DNA sequence: TGTGCCAGCAGCTCAGGGGCTCGGGGGCAGCCCCAGCATTTT. Translated: CASSSGARGQPQHF.

This chain joins TRBV4-3 and TRBJ2-7; possible D gene TRBD2, 5 bases. Germline V gene sequence: CDR1 LGHNA, CDR2 YSLEER. This CDR3 has 14 amino acids. The V end was cut by 6 bases, the J end by 1 base, with 13 bases between. The CDR3: CASSLRRTSYEQYF. CDR3 DNA: TGCGCCAGCAGTCTTAGGAGGACTTCCTACGAGCAGTACTTC.

This clonotype occurred a few times. The CDR3 bases are TGTGCCATCAGGCAGGGGGATTCAACTAATGAAAAACTGTTTTTT. It encodes CAIRQGDSTNEKLFF. The rearrangement uses TRBV10-3 and TRBJ1-4; TRBD1 matches 7 bases. Germline V gives CDR1 ENHRY, CDR2 SYGVKD. The V gene end was trimmed by 6 bases and the J gene end by 0 bases; junction bases not matched to a gene: 4. The CDR3 spans 15 residues.